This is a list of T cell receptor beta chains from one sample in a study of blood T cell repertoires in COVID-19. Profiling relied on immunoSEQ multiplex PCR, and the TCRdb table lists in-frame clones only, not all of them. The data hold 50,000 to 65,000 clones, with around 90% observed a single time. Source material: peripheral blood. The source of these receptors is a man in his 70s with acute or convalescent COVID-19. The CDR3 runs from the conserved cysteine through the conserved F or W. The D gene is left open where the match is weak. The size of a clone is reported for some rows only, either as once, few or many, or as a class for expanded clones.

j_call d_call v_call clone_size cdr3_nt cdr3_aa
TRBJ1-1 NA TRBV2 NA TGTGCCAGCAGTGAGAGTCAGGGCTCTAGATCTGAAGCTTTCTTT CASSESQGSRSEAFF
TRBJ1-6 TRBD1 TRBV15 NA TGTGCCACCAGCTCCAGGACAGGGCTGAATTCACCCCTCCACTTT CATSSRTGLNSPLHF
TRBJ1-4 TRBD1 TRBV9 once TGTGCCAGCAGCGGGGGACAGGGGGCTACCACTAATGAAAAACTGTTTTTT CASSGGQGATTNEKLFF
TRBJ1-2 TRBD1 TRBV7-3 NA TGTGCCAGCAGCTCCGGGGACAGCTCCTATGGCTACACCTTC CASSSGDSSYGYTF
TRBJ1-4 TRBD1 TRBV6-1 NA TGTGCCAGCAGTGACGACAGGGTAATGGGGGCAAAACTGTTTTTT CASSDDRVMGAKLFF
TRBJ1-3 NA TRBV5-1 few TGCGCCAGCAGCTTGGCCGGAGGGAGGGAAAACACCATATATTTT CASSLAGGRENTIYF
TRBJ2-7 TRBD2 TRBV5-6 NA TGTGCCAGCAGCGGTAGCGGGAACAACGAGCAGTACTTC CASSGSGNNEQYF
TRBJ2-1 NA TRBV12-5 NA TGTGCTAGTGCTCAAGGGGGGGCCACCGAGCAGTTCTTC CASAQGGATEQFF
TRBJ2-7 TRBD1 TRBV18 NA TGTGCCAGCTCACCCGGGACAGGGGGCCACGAGCAGTACTTC CASSPGTGGHEQYF
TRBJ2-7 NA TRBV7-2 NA TGTGCCAGCAGCTTCAGGGGCGAGCAGTACTTC CASSFRGEQYF
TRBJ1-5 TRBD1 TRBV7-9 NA TGTGCCAGCAGCTTGACAGGGGTCAATCAGCCCCAGCATTTT CASSLTGVNQPQHF
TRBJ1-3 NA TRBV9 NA TGTGCCAGCAGCGTAGAAGTTCGAACAACCGGAAACACCATATATTTT CASSVEVRTTGNTIYF
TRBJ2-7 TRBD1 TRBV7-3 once TGTGCCAGCAGCCTCCGACAGGGGGACGAGCAGTACTTC CASSLRQGDEQYF
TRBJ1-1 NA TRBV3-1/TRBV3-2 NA TGTGCCAGCAGCCCTAGGGGGACTGAAGCTTTCTTT CASSPRGTEAFF
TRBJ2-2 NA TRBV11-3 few TGTGCCAGCAGCTTAGTGGCGGGGCGGGAGCTGTTTTTT CASSLVAGRELFF
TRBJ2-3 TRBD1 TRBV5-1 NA TGCGCCAGCAGCGAAGCTACCGGGACAGCCACCACAGATACGCAGTATTTT CASSEATGTATTDTQYF
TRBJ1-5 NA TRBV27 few TGTGCCAGCAGTTTCCAGGGAGGGCGTCAGCCCCAGCATTTT CASSFQGGRQPQHF
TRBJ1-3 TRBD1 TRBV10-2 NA TGCGCCAGCCGGGACAGGGCCGATGGAAACACCATATATTTT CASRDRADGNTIYF
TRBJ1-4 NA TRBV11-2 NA TGTGCCAGCAGCTTGAGTGACGGGGGTAATGAAAAACTGTTTTTT CASSLSDGGNEKLFF
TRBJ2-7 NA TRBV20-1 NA TGCAGTGCTAGTGTGGGGCCCGAGCAGTACTTC CSASVGPEQYF
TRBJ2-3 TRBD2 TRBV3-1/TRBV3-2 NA TGTGCCAGCAGCCTCGGAGGCGGGAGCCCAGATACGCAGTATTTT CASSLGGGSPDTQYF
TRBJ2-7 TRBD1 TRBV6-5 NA TGTGCCAGCAGTAAGGGACAGGGGGATACCGAGCAGTACTTC CASSKGQGDTEQYF
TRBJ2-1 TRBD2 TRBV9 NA TGTGCCAGCAGAGCCGGGACTAGCGGGTTCATCTCCTACAATGAGCAGTTCTTC CASRAGTSGFISYNEQFF
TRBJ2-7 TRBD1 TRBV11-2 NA TGTGCCAGCAGACCCAGGGGACAGGGTAACGAGCAGTACTTC CASRPRGQGNEQYF
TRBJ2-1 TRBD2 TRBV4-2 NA TGTGCCAGCAGCCGGTTGCCAGCGGGGGGTGACTACAATGAGCAGTTCTTC CASSRLPAGGDYNEQFF
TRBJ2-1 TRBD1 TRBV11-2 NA TGTGCCAGCAGCTTAGCCCAGGGACAGGGAAGCAATGAGCAGTTCTTC CASSLAQGQGSNEQFF
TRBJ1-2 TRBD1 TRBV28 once TGTGCCAGCAGTTTTCCTACGGACAGGGGCTATGGCTACACCTTC CASSFPTDRGYGYTF
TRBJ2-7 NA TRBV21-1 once TGTGCCAGCAGCAAAGAAGCTAGCTCACACTCCTACGAGCAGTACTTC CASSKEASSHSYEQYF
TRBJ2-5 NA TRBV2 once TGTGCCAGCAGTTCAGGGTTCCAAGAGACCCAGTACTTC CASSSGFQETQYF
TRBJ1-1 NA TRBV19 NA TGTGCCAGTAGTATGACAGTATCCACTGAAGCTTTCTTT CASSMTVSTEAFF
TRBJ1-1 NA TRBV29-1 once TGCAGCTCCTTTGCCGCCAGGGGCACTGAAGCTTTCTTT CSSFAARGTEAFF
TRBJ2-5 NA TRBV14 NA TGTGCCAGCAGCCAAGATCGGGTGCAAGAGACCCAGTACTTC CASSQDRVQETQYF
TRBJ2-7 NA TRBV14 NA TGTGCCAGCAGCCAAGATCCGCCAGGGGGGTACAGCTACGAGCAGTACTTC CASSQDPPGGYSYEQYF
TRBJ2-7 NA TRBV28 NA TGTGCCAGCAGTTTAGGGCGGGTTCTAACCTACGAGCAGTACTTC CASSLGRVLTYEQYF
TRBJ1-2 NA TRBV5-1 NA TGCGCCAGCAGCTCGCAACAGGAGAACTATGGCTACACCTTC CASSSQQENYGYTF
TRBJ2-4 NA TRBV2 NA TGTGCCAGCAGTTACGGTCTAGCCAAAAACATTCAGTACTTC CASSYGLAKNIQYF
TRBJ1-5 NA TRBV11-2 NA TGTGCCAGCAGCTTAGACTACCAGGGCAATCAGCCCCAGCATTTT CASSLDYQGNQPQHF